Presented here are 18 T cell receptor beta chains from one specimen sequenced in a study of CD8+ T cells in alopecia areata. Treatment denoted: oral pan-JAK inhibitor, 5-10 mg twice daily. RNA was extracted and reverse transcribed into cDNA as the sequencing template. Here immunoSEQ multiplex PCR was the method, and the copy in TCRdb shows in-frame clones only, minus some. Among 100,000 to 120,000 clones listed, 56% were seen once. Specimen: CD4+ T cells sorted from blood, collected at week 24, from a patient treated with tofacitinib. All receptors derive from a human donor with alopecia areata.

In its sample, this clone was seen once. The CDR3, as DNA: TGCGCCAGCAGCGAAACAGGGCGGGTTGAAAAACTGTTTTTT. Protein sequence: CASSETGRVEKLFF. V is TRBV5-1 and J is TRBJ1-4; D possibly corresponds to TRBD1 (6 bases). The V and J ends lost 4 bases and 7 bases respectively, with 14 bases between them. CDR3 size: 14 residues. The V gene's germline CDR1 is SGHRS and CDR2 YFSETQ.

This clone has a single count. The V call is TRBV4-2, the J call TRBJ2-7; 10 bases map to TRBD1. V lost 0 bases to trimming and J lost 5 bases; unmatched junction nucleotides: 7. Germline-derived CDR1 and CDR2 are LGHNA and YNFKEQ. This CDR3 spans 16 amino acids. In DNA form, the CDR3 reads TGTGCCAGCAGCCAAGAATCGAGACAGGGGGCCGACGAGCAGTACTTC. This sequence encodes CASSQESRQGADEQYF.

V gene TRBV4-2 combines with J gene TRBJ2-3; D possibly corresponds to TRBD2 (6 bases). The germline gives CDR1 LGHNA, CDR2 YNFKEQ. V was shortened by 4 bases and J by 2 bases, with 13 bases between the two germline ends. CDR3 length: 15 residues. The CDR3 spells CASSPGGQNTDTQYF. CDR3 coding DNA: TGTGCCAGCAGCCCCGGAGGGCAGAACACAGATACGCAGTATTTT.

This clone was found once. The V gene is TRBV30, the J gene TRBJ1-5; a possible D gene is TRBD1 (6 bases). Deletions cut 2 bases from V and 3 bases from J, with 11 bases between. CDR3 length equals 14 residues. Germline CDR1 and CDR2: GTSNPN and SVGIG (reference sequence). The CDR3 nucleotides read TGTGCCTGGAGTCCGGGGGCCTTCAATCAGCCCCAGCATTTT. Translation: CAWSPGAFNQPQHF. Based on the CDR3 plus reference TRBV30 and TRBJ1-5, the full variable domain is SQTIHQWPATLVQPVGSPLSLECTVEGTSNPNLYWYRQAAGRGLQLLFYSVGIGQISSEVPQNLSASRPQDRQFILSSKKLLLSDSGFYLCAWSPGAFNQPQHFGDGTRLSIL.

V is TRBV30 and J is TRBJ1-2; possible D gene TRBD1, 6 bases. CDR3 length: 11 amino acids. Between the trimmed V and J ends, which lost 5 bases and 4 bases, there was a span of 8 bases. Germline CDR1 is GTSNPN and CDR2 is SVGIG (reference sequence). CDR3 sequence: CAWGQPYGYTF. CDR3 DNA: TGTGCCTGGGGACAGCCCTATGGCTACACCTTC.

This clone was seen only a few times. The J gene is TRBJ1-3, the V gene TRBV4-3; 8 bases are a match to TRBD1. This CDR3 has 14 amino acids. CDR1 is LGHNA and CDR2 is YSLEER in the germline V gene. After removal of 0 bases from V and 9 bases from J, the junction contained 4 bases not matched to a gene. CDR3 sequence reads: CASSQDRGQSTIYF. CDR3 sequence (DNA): TGCGCCAGCAGCCAAGACAGGGGGCAAAGCACCATATATTTT.

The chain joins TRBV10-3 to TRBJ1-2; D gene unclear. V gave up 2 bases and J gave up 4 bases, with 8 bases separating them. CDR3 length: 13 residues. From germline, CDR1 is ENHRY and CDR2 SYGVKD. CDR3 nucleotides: TGTGCCATCAGTGAGACAGCCTCCTATGGCTACACCTTC. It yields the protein CAISETASYGYTF.

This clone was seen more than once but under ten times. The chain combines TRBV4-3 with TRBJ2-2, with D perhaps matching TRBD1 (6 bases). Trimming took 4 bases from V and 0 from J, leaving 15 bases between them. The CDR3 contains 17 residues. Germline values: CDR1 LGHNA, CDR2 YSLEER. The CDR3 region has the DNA TGCGCCAGCAGCCCTAAGTCCGGGACACCGAACACCGGGGAGCTGTTTTTT. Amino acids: CASSPKSGTPNTGELFF.

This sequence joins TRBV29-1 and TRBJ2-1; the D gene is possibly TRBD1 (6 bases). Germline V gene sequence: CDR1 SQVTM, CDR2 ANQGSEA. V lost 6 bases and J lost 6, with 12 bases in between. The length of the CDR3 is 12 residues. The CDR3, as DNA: TGCAGCGTGGGGGCCTTTGGCAATGAGCAGTTCTTC. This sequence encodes CSVGAFGNEQFF.

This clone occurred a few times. For the CDR3, the DNA is TGTGCCAGCAGCGTCACACCCGGCGGGGGGGTATCTCCGGATACGCAGTATTTT. Translated, it gives CASSVTPGGGVSPDTQYF. V is TRBV9 and J is TRBJ2-3, with 9 positions matching TRBD2. Losses at the gene ends were 2 bases for V and 6 bases for J; bases not matched to a gene: 16. CDR3 length: 18 residues. Per the germline V gene, CDR1 is SGDLS and CDR2 is YYNGEE. Full variable domain (outside the CDR3, taken from reference TRBV9 and TRBJ2-3): DSGVTQTPKHLITATGQRVTLRCSPRSGDLSVYWYQQSLDQGLQFLIQYYNGEERAKGNILERFSAQQFPDLHSELNLSSLELGDSALYFCASSVTPGGGVSPDTQYFGPGTRLTVL.

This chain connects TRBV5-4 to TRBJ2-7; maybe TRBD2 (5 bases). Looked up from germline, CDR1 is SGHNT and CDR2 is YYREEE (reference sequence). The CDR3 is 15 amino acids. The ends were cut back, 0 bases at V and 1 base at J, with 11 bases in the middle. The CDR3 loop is CASSLDSLASYEQYF. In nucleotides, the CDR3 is TGTGCCAGCAGCTTGGACAGCCTAGCTTCCTACGAGCAGTACTTC.

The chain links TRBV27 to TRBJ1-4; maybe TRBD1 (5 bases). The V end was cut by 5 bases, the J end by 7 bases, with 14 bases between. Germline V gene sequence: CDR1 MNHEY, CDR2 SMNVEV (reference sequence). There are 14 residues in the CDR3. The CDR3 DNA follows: TGTGCCAGCAGTCCAAGAGCAGGGACTGAAAAACTGTTTTTT. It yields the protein CASSPRAGTEKLFF.

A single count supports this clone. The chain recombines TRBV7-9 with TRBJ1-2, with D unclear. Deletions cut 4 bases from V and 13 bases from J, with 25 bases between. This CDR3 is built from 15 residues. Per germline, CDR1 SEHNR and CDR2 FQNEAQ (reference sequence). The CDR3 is CASSSTRGWASGGTF. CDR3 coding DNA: TGTGCCAGCAGCTCAACTAGAGGGTGGGCGAGCGGAGGCACCTTC.

The CDR3 region has the DNA TGTGCCAGCAGCTTAGCGCGGATTAACTATGGCTACACCTTC. Amino acid sequence: CASSLARINYGYTF. The J gene is TRBJ1-2, the V gene TRBV7-8, with D hard to call. This CDR3 region has 14 residues. Germline loops: CDR1 SGHVS, CDR2 FQNEAQ. V was pared by 0 bases and J by 1 base, with 6 bases between.

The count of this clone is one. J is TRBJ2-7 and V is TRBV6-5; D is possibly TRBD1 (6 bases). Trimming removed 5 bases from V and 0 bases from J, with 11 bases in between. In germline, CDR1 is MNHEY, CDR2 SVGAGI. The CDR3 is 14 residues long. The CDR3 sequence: CASSTNRVSYEQYF. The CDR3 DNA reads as TGTGCCAGCAGTACCAACAGGGTCTCCTACGAGCAGTACTTC.

CDR3 nucleotide sequence: TGTGCCAGCAGTTTTCTGTTCCAGGGGCCGACCGGGGAGCTGTTTTTT. This sequence encodes CASSFLFQGPTGELFF. The chain links TRBV27 to TRBJ2-2; a weak D match, TRBD1 (6 bases). This CDR3 spans 16 amino acids. V was cut by 3 bases and J by 5 bases, with 16 bases left in between. CDR1 and CDR2 from the germline V gene are MNHEY and SMNVEV (reference sequence).

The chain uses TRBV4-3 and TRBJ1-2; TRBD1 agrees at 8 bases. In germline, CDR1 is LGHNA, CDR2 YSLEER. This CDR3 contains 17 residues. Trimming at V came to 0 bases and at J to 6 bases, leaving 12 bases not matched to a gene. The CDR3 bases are TGCGCCAGCAGCCAAGATTTCGTCACAGGGGGGCTTGATGGCTACACCTTC. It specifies CASSQDFVTGGLDGYTF.

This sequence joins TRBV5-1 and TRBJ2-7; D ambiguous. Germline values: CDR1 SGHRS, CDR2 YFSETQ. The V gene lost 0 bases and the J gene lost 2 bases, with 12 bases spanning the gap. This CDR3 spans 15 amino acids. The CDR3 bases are TGCGCCAGCAGCTTGGTGGCGCAGGTCCCCTACGAGCAGTACTTC. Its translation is CASSLVAQVPYEQYF.